The 7 T cell receptor beta chains presented below share a single source sample, sequenced in a study of T cell changes during pregnancy in multiple sclerosis. This table comes from immunoSEQ multiplex PCR, and its TCRdb copy is limited to in-frame clones, with some not included. This repertoire shows approximately 70,000 clones, 85% to 95% found once; its top ten account for roughly 1.1%. The specimen was peripheral blood, collected in the third trimester of pregnancy. These receptors were obtained from a female donor with multiple sclerosis, enrolled in a pregnancy study.

This chain connects TRBV6-1 to TRBJ1-4; the D gene is possibly TRBD1 (6 bases). The CDR3 extends over 14 amino acids. V was cut by 4 bases and J by 12 bases, with 18 bases left in between. CDR1 MNHNS and CDR2 SASEGT come from the germline V gene. CDR3 loop: CASSVRQVAHELFF. CDR3 nucleotides: TGTGCCAGCAGTGTAAGACAGGTGGCTCACGAACTGTTTTTT.

The chain joins TRBV19 to TRBJ2-1; 13 bases agree with TRBD2. V lost 6 bases and J lost 6; bases outside the gene matches: 2. Germline loops: CDR1 LNHDA, CDR2 SQIVND (reference sequence). CDR3 size: 14 residues. The CDR3 coding sequence is TGTGCCAGTAGAACTAGCGGGAGGGGCAATGAGCAGTTCTTC. Translating gives CASRTSGRGNEQFF.

This chain links TRBV5-1 with TRBJ1-1; TRBD1 matches at 8 bases. This CDR3 spans 15 amino acids. V gave up 2 bases and J gave up 3 bases; unmatched junction bases: 6. The germline V gene encodes CDR1 SGHRS and CDR2 YFSETQ. The CDR3 coding sequence is TGCGCCAGCAGCTTCGGACAGGGTATGGACACTGAAGCTTTCTTT. The encoded protein is CASSFGQGMDTEAFF. The variable domain in full, with the rest retrieved from reference TRBV5-1 and TRBJ1-1, is KAGVTQTPRYLIKTRGQQVTLSCSPISGHRSVSWYQQTPGQGLQFLFEYFSETQRNKGNFPGRFSGRQFSNSRSEMNVSTLELGDSALYLCASSFGQGMDTEAFFGQGTRLTVV.

This chain links TRBV5-1 with TRBJ1-2; TRBD1 might be the D (5 bases). V lost 4 bases and J 2 bases, leaving 21 bases between the germline ends. This CDR3 is built from 17 residues. Looked up from germline, CDR1 is SGHRS and CDR2 is YFSETQ. CDR3 region: CASSSRDRGEKNYGYTF. DNA of the CDR3: TGCGCCAGCAGCAGCCGGGATCGGGGGGAGAAGAACTATGGCTACACCTTC.

The chain has TRBV28 and TRBJ2-5, with D possibly matching TRBD1 (5 bases). CDR3 size: 12 residues. The V gene's germline CDR1 is MDHEN and CDR2 SYDVKM. Trimming took off 7 bases at V and 7 bases at J, with 13 bases between the two ends. As DNA, the CDR3 is TGTGCCAGCACCCACATCCAGGGGACCCAGTACTTC. Its protein is CASTHIQGTQYF. The variable domain in full, completed from reference TRBV28 and TRBJ2-5, reads DVKVTQSSRYLVKRTGEKVFLECVQDMDHENMFWYRQDPGLGLRLIYFSYDVKMKEKGDIPEGYSVSREKKERFSLILESASTNQTSMYLCASTHIQGTQYFGPGTRLLVL.

The J gene is TRBJ2-2, the V gene TRBV10-3, with D perhaps TRBD1 (5 bases). V was cut by 8 bases and J by 6 bases, with 13 bases left in between. This CDR3 spans 13 amino acids. Germline V CDR1 and CDR2: ENHRY, SYGVKD. The chain's CDR3 is CAIGDRLPGELFF. The CDR3 bases are TGTGCCATCGGAGACAGACTTCCCGGGGAGCTGTTTTTT.

V is TRBV11-3 and J is TRBJ2-2, with 7 bases that match TRBD1. Germline V gene lookup returns CDR1 SGHNT and CDR2 YENEEA. The CDR3 is made up of 15 amino acids. Losses at the gene ends were 5 bases for V and 1 base for J; bases not matched to a gene: 4. The CDR3 loop is CASSTGTVNTGELFF. CDR3 DNA sequence: TGTGCCAGCAGCACCGGGACAGTGAACACCGGGGAGCTGTTTTTT.